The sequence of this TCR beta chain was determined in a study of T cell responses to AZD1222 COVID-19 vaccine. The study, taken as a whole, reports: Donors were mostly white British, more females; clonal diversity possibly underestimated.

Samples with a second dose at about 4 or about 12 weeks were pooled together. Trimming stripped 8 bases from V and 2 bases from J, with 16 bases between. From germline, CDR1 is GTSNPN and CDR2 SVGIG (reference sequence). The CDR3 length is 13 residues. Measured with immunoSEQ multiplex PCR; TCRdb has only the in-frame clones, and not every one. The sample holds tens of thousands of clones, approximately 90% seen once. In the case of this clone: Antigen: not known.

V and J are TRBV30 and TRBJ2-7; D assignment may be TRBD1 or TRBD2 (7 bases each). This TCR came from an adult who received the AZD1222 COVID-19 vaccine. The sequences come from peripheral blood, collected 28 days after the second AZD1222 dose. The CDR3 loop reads CALNRGGTYEQYF. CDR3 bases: TGTGCCCTTAACAGGGGAGGGACCTACGAGCAGTACTTC.